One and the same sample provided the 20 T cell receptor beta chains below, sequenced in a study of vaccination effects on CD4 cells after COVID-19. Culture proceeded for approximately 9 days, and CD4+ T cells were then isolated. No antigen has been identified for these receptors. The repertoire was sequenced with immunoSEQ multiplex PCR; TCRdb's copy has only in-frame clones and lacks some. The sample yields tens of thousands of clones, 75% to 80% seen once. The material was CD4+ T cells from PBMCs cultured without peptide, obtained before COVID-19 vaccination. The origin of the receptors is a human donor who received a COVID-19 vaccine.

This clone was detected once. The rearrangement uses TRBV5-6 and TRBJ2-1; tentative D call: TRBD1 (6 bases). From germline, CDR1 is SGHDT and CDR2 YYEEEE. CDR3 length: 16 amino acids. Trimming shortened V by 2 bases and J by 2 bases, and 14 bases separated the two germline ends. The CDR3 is CASSFEAGVAYNEQFF. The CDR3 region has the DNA TGTGCCAGCAGCTTCGAGGCAGGGGTCGCCTACAATGAGCAGTTCTTC.

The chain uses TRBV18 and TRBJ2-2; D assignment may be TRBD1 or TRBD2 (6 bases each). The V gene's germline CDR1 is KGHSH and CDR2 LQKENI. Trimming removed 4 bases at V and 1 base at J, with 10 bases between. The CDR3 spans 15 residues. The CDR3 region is CASSLAGQNTGELFF. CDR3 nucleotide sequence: TGTGCCAGCTCACTGGCGGGACAGAACACCGGGGAGCTGTTTTTT.

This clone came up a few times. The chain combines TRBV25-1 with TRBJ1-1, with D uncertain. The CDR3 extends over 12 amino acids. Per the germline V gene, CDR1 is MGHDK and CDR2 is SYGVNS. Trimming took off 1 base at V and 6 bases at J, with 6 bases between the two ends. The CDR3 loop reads CASSELGSEAFF. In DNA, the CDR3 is TGTGCCAGCAGTGAATTGGGGTCTGAAGCTTTCTTT.

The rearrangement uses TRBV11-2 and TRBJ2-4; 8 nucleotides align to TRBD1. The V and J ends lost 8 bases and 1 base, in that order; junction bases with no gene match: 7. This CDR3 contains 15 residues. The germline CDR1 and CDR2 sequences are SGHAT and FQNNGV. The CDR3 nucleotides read TGTGCCAGCCTAAGTACAGGGGGGGCCAAAAACATTCAGTACTTC. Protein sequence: CASLSTGGAKNIQYF.

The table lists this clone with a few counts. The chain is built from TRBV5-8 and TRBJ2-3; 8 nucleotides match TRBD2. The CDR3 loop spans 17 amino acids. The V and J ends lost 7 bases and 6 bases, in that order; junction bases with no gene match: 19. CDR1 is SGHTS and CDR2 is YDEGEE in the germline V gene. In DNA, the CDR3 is TGTGCCAGCCCTGGACTAGCAATAAACGTGGCAACGGATACGCAGTATTTT. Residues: CASPGLAINVATDTQYF.

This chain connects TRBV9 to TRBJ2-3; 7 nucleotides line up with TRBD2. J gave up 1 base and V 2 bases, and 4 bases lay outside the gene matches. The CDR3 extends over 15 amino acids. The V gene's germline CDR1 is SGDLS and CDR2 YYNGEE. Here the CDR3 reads CASSVGLVGTDTQYF. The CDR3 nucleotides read TGTGCCAGCAGCGTTGGACTAGTCGGCACAGATACGCAGTATTTT.

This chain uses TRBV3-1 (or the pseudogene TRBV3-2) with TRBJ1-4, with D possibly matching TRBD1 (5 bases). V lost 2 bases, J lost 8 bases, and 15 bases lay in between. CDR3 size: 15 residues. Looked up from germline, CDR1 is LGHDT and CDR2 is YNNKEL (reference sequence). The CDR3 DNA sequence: TGTGCCAGCAGCCAACTAGCCACAGGTGGCGAAAAACTGTTTTTT. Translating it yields CASSQLATGGEKLFF.

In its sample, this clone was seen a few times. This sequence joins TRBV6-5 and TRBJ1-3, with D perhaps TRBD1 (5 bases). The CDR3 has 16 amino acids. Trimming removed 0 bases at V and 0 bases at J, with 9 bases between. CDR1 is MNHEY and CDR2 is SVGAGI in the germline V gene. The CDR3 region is CASSYSWGLSGNTIYF. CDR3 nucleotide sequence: TGTGCCAGCAGTTACTCGTGGGGCCTCTCTGGAAACACCATATATTTT.

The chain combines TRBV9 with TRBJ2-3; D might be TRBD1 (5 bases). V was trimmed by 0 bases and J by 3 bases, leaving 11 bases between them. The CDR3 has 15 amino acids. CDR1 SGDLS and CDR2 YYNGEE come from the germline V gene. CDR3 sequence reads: CASSVGAGKTDTQYF. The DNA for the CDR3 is TGTGCCAGCAGCGTAGGGGCAGGGAAGACAGATACGCAGTATTTT.

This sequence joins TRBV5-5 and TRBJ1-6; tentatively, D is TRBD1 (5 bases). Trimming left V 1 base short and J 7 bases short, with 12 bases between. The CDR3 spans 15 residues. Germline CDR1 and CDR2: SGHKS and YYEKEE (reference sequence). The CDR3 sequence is CASSLWGERNSPLHF. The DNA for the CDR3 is TGTGCCAGCAGCTTGTGGGGGGAGCGGAATTCACCCCTCCACTTT. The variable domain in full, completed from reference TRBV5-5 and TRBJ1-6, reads DAGVTQSPTHLIKTRGQQVTLRCSPISGHKSVSWYQQVLGQGPQFIFQYYEKEERGRGNFPDRFSARQFPNYSSELNVNALLLGDSALYLCASSLWGERNSPLHFGNGTRLTVT.

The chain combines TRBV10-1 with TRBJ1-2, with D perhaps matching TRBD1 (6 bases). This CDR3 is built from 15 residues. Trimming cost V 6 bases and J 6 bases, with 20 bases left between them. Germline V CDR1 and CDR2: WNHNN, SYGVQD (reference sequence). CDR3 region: CASRVPGHLWDGYTF. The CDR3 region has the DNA TGCGCCAGCAGAGTACCGGGACATCTATGGGATGGCTACACCTTC.

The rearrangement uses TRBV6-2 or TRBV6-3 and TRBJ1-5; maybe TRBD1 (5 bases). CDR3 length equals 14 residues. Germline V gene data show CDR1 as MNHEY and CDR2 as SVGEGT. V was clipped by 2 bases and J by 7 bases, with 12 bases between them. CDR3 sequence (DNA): TGTGCCAGCAGTTACCGGCGGGGGGTACAGCCCCAGCATTTT. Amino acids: CASSYRRGVQPQHF.

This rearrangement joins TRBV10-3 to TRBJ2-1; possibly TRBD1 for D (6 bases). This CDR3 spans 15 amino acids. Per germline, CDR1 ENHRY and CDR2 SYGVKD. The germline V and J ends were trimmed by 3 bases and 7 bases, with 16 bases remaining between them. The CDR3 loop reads CAISDNNRVGNEQFF. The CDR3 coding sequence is TGTGCCATCAGTGATAACAACAGGGTGGGGAATGAGCAGTTCTTC.

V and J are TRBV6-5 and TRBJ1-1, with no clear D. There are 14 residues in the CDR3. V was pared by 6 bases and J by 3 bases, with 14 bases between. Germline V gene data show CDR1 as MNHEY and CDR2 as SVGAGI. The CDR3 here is CASSRRSADTEAFF. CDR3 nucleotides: TGTGCCAGCAGCCGTCGCTCCGCGGACACTGAAGCTTTCTTT.

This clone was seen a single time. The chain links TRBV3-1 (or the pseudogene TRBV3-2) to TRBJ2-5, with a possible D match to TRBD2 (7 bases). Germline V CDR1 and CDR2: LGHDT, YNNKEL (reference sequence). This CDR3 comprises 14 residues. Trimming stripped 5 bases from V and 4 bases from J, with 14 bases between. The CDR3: CASSFGGAGETQYF. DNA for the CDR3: TGTGCCAGCAGCTTTGGGGGGGCGGGAGAGACCCAGTACTTC.

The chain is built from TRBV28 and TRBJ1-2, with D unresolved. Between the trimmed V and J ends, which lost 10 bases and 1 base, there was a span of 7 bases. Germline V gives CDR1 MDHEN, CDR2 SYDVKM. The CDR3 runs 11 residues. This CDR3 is CAIGLNYGYTF. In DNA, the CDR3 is TGTGCCATAGGGCTTAACTATGGCTACACCTTC.

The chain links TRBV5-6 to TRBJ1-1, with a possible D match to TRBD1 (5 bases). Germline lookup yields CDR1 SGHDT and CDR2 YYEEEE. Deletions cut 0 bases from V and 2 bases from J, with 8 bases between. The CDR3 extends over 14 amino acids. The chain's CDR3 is CASSLEWTNTEAFF. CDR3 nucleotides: TGTGCCAGCAGCTTGGAATGGACAAACACTGAAGCTTTCTTT.

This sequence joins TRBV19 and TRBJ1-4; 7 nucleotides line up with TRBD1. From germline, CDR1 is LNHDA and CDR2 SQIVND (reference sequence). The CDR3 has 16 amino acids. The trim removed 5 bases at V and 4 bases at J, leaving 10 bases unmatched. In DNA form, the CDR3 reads TGTGCCAGTAGTCTCTCCGACAGGGTAAATAATGAAAAACTGTTTTTT. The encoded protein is CASSLSDRVNNEKLFF.

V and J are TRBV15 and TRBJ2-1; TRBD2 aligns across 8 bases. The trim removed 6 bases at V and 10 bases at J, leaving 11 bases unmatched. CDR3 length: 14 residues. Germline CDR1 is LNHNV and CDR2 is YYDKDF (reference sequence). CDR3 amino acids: CATRVSGVRGEQFF. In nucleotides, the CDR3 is TGTGCCACCAGAGTTAGCGGGGTTCGGGGAGAGCAGTTCTTC.

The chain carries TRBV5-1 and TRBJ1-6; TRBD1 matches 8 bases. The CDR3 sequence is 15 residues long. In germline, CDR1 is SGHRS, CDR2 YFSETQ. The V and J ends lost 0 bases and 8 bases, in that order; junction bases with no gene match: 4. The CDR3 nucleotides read TGCGCCAGCAGCTTGGGACAGGGGTTCGATTCACCCCTCCACTTT. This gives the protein CASSLGQGFDSPLHF.